Shown below are 26 T cell receptor beta chains from a single sample sequenced in a study of graft-versus-host responses after intestinal transplantation. No cognate antigen is known for these TCRs. TCRdb's table, derived via immunoSEQ multiplex PCR, lists solely in-frame clones and lacks some. The data contain about 93,000 clones, 85% to 95% of them singletons. The sample here was unstimulated CD8+ T cells sorted from spleen or lymph node cells, taken before intestinal transplant. The source of these receptors is a human donor who received an intestinal transplant.

This sequence joins TRBV27 and TRBJ1-3; possible D gene TRBD1, 6 bases. Trimming shortened V by 5 bases and J by 0 bases, and 17 bases separated the two germline ends. The CDR3 loop spans 17 amino acids. The germline gives CDR1 MNHEY, CDR2 SMNVEV (reference sequence). CDR3 sequence (DNA): TGTGCCAGCAGTGCACACCGGGACACTGTCTCTGGAAACACCATATATTTT. Protein: CASSAHRDTVSGNTIYF.

This rearrangement joins TRBV2 to TRBJ2-3; 7 bases match TRBD2. Looked up from germline, CDR1 is SNHLY and CDR2 is FYNNEI. The V and J ends lost 5 bases and 2 bases, in that order; junction bases with no gene match: 10. The CDR3 has 16 residues. The CDR3 protein is CASSSPRETSTDTQYF. As DNA, the CDR3 is TGTGCCAGCAGTTCTCCGCGGGAGACTTCCACAGATACGCAGTATTTT.

The rearrangement links TRBV29-1 to TRBJ2-7; the match to TRBD2 covers 7 bases. V lost 2 bases to trimming and J lost 1 base; unmatched junction nucleotides: 8. This CDR3 is built from 15 residues. From germline, CDR1 is SQVTM and CDR2 ANQGSEA. The CDR3 DNA sequence: TGCAGCGTTGAATCTCCCCTAGCGGATTCCTACGAGCAGTACTTC. Its protein product is CSVESPLADSYEQYF.

This chain uses TRBV6-5 with TRBJ1-2; 8 nucleotides match TRBD1. Germline V gene lookup returns CDR1 MNHEY and CDR2 SVGAGI. The length of the CDR3 is 14 residues. With V trimmed by 6 bases and J by 5 bases, 8 bases remained unmatched. This chain's CDR3 is CASRRQGRVYGYTF. Here the CDR3 DNA reads TGTGCCAGCAGAAGACAGGGGCGAGTATATGGCTACACCTTC.

The V and J genes are TRBV28 and TRBJ2-2; 13 positions match TRBD2. V dropped 6 bases and J dropped 6; count of bases not matched to a gene: 16. This CDR3 has 19 amino acids. From germline, CDR1 is MDHEN and CDR2 SYDVKM. The CDR3: CASSLFLIGTSGTAGELFF. The DNA for the CDR3 is TGTGCCAGCAGCCTTTTCTTAATAGGGACTAGCGGGACGGCCGGGGAGCTGTTTTTT.

This clone was detected once. The chain recombines TRBV27 with TRBJ2-1, with 7 nucleotides matching TRBD2. Trimming cost V 3 bases and J 7 bases; bases outside gene matches: 9. CDR3 length equals 15 residues. Germline V gene sequence: CDR1 MNHEY, CDR2 SMNVEV (reference sequence). In DNA form, the CDR3 reads TGTGCCAGCAGTTTTGGGGAGGGTTTGGGTAATGAGCAGTTCTTC. This codes for CASSFGEGLGNEQFF.

CDR3 amino acids: CAISDPSGSTSGNTIYF. Written as DNA, the CDR3 is TGTGCCATCAGTGATCCTTCGGGGTCCACCTCCGGAAACACCATATATTTT. V is TRBV10-3 and J is TRBJ1-3; no firm D call. Trimming removed 3 bases from V and 4 bases from J, with 19 bases in between. The germline V gene encodes CDR1 ENHRY and CDR2 SYGVKD. This CDR3 is 17 amino acids long.

CDR3 in amino acids: CASSISGSSSYNEQFF. The CDR3 DNA reads as TGTGCCAGCAGTATTAGCGGGAGCAGCTCCTACAATGAGCAGTTCTTC. V and J are TRBV27 and TRBJ2-1; TRBD2 aligns across 9 bases. Trimming cost V 5 bases and J 0 bases; bases outside gene matches: 5. The CDR3 extends over 16 amino acids. CDR1 MNHEY and CDR2 SMNVEV come from the germline V gene (reference sequence).

On this clone itself: The sample holds other DNA sequences that translate to the same CDR3. The chain combines TRBV30 with TRBJ2-5; maybe TRBD1 (5 bases). Trimming took off 6 bases at V and 4 bases at J, with 9 bases between the two ends. The CDR3 is 11 residues long. Germline CDR1 is GTSNPN and CDR2 is SVGIG (reference sequence). The CDR3 is CACRQGETQYF. CDR3 DNA sequence: TGTGCCTGCCGGCAGGGAGAGACCCAGTACTTC.

This rearrangement joins TRBV30 to TRBJ2-1; D not resolved. V gave up 2 bases and J gave up 7 bases, with 9 bases separating them. The CDR3 totals 12 residues. Germline V gene lookup returns CDR1 GTSNPN and CDR2 SVGIG (reference sequence). The CDR3 reads CAWSPGLNEQFF. The CDR3 region has the DNA TGTGCCTGGAGTCCTGGGCTGAATGAGCAGTTCTTC. Based on the CDR3 plus reference TRBV30 and TRBJ2-1, the full variable domain is SQTIHQWPATLVQPVGSPLSLECTVEGTSNPNLYWYRQAAGRGLQLLFYSVGIGQISSEVPQNLSASRPQDRQFILSSKKLLLSDSGFYLCAWSPGLNEQFFGPGTRLTVL.

The DNA of the CDR3 is TGTGCTAGTGGCATCGGAGACGGGCCCCTCCACTTT. Residues: CASGIGDGPLHF. V and J are TRBV12-5 and TRBJ1-6; no firm D call. V lost 6 bases to trimming and J lost 13 bases, with 13 bases between them. The CDR3 has 12 residues. The V gene's germline CDR1 is LGHNT and CDR2 FRNRAP.

The chain is built from TRBV6-5 and TRBJ2-7, with 8 bases fitting TRBD1. The CDR3 spans 15 residues. Per the germline V gene, CDR1 is MNHEY and CDR2 is SVGAGI. V lost 6 bases to trimming and J lost 4 bases; unmatched junction nucleotides: 11. The CDR3 here is CASSVVTGAAYEQYF. CDR3 coding DNA: TGTGCCAGCAGCGTTGTGACAGGGGCCGCGTACGAGCAGTACTTC.

J is TRBJ1-4 and V is TRBV10-1; D unclear. Trimming took 6 bases from V and 0 from J, leaving 17 bases between them. The germline V gene has CDR1 WNHNN and CDR2 SYGVQD (reference sequence). The CDR3 is 17 amino acids. For the CDR3, the DNA is TGCGCCAGCAGACCCGGGAACTTGGGAGCAACTAATGAAAAACTGTTTTTT. This sequence encodes CASRPGNLGATNEKLFF.

The rearrangement joins TRBV4-1 to TRBJ2-4, with a tentative D call TRBD2 (5 bases). Germline lookup yields CDR1 MGHRA and CDR2 YSYEKL. Deletions cut 2 bases from V and 7 bases from J, with 12 bases between. The CDR3 spans 14 residues. The CDR3 is CASSQSWEINIQYF. The DNA of the CDR3 is TGCGCCAGCAGCCAAAGCTGGGAGATCAACATTCAGTACTTC.

The chain combines TRBV7-2 with TRBJ2-7, with a weak D call TRBD1 (8 bases). From germline, CDR1 is SGHTA and CDR2 FQGNSA. The CDR3 length is 17 residues. V was clipped by 4 bases and J by 4 bases, with 23 bases between them. The CDR3 DNA sequence: TGTGCCAGCAGCTCCAACTGGGGGGGGACAGGCTCTTACGAGCAGTACTTC. This encodes CASSSNWGGTGSYEQYF. The full variable domain, with the rest looked up from reference TRBV7-2 and TRBJ2-7, is GAGVSQSPSNKVTEKGKDVELRCDPISGHTALYWYRQSLGQGLEFLIYFQGNSAPDKSGLPSDRFSAERTGGSVSTLTIQRTQQEDSAVYLCASSSNWGGTGSYEQYFGPGTRLTVT.

The V gene is TRBV15, the J gene TRBJ2-1; 12 bases are a match to TRBD2. Germline CDR1 and CDR2: LNHNV and YYDKDF (reference sequence). V lost 1 base to trimming and J lost 4 bases; unmatched junction nucleotides: 2. The length of the CDR3 is 16 residues. CDR3: CATSRGTSGRYNEQFF. The CDR3, as DNA: TGTGCCACCAGCAGAGGTACTAGCGGGAGGTACAATGAGCAGTTCTTC.

The rearrangement joins TRBV10-1 to TRBJ2-7; 8 bases map to TRBD2. V dropped 8 bases and J dropped 3; count of bases not matched to a gene: 6. CDR3 length: 13 residues. In germline, CDR1 is WNHNN, CDR2 SYGVQD (reference sequence). The CDR3 coding sequence is TGCGCCAGCCAGGCTGGGACTAGCTACGAGCAGTACTTC. Translated, it gives CASQAGTSYEQYF.

V and J are TRBV2 and TRBJ1-5; D gene ambiguous. V was clipped by 6 bases and J by 1 base, with 13 bases between them. The CDR3 spans 15 residues. Germline CDR1 reads SNHLY; CDR2 reads FYNNEI. The CDR3: CASREADSSNQPQHF. Written as DNA, the CDR3 is TGTGCCAGCAGAGAGGCGGATTCAAGCAATCAGCCCCAGCATTTT.

V and J are TRBV28 and TRBJ2-1; no clear D. CDR3 size: 14 residues. CDR1 and CDR2 (germline): MDHEN, SYDVKM. The V and J ends lost 3 bases and 2 bases respectively, with 8 bases between them. For the CDR3, the DNA is TGTGCCAGCAGTTTTCGCGGAGCCTACAATGAGCAGTTCTTC. Protein: CASSFRGAYNEQFF. Full variable domain (rest looked up from reference TRBV28 and TRBJ2-1): DVKVTQSSRYLVKRTGEKVFLECVQDMDHENMFWYRQDPGLGLRLIYFSYDVKMKEKGDIPEGYSVSREKKERFSLILESASTNQTSMYLCASSFRGAYNEQFFGPGTRLTVL.

This sequence joins TRBV29-1 and TRBJ2-2; perhaps TRBD1 as D (6 bases). The CDR3 totals 14 residues. Germline V gives CDR1 SQVTM, CDR2 ANQGSEA. The V gene lost 1 base and the J gene lost 6 bases, with 12 bases spanning the gap. Here the CDR3 DNA reads TGCAGCGTTGAAGGACAGGTAGCCGCCGGGGAGCTGTTTTTT. This sequence encodes CSVEGQVAAGELFF.

The chain has TRBV4-1 and TRBJ2-7; D might be TRBD2 (5 bases). The V gene lost 5 bases and the J gene lost 4 bases, with 15 bases spanning the gap. The CDR3 has 14 amino acids. The germline gives CDR1 MGHRA, CDR2 YSYEKL. The CDR3 DNA sequence: TGCGCCAGCAGCTTCGAGGACTCCCAATACGAGCAGTACTTC. Protein: CASSFEDSQYEQYF.

The chain employs TRBV19 and TRBJ2-2, with TRBD1 matching over 9 bases. The CDR3 is 15 residues long. Trimming at V came to 6 bases and at J to 3 bases, leaving 5 bases not matched to a gene. CDR1 is LNHDA and CDR2 is SQIVND in the germline V gene (reference sequence). CDR3 amino acids: CASSTWTGDTGELFF. CDR3 bases: TGTGCCAGTAGCACCTGGACAGGGGACACCGGGGAGCTGTTTTTT.

This chain links TRBV30 with TRBJ1-3; 8 bases fit TRBD1. Per germline, CDR1 GTSNPN and CDR2 SVGIG (reference sequence). The V gene end was trimmed by 2 bases and the J gene end by 6 bases; junction bases not matched to a gene: 3. The CDR3 has 13 amino acids. This chain's CDR3 is CAWSSGGANTIYF. The CDR3 DNA follows: TGTGCCTGGAGTTCAGGGGGCGCAAACACCATATATTTT. The entire variable domain, with the rest obtained from reference TRBV30 and TRBJ1-3, is as follows: SQTIHQWPATLVQPVGSPLSLECTVEGTSNPNLYWYRQAAGRGLQLLFYSVGIGQISSEVPQNLSASRPQDRQFILSSKKLLLSDSGFYLCAWSSGGANTIYFGEGSWLTVV.

The count of this clone is one. V gene TRBV4-1 combines with J gene TRBJ1-1, with a tentative D call TRBD1 (5 bases). CDR1 MGHRA and CDR2 YSYEKL come from the germline V gene. The CDR3 is 14 residues long. V was trimmed by 2 bases and J by 0 bases, leaving 7 bases between them. CDR3 coding DNA: TGCGCCAGCAGCCAATCAGGGATGAACACTGAAGCTTTCTTT. It codes for CASSQSGMNTEAFF.

This rearrangement joins TRBV7-8 to TRBJ2-2; 7 nucleotides align to TRBD2. CDR3 length: 17 amino acids. J gave up 3 bases and V 10 bases, and 17 bases lay outside the gene matches. CDR1 is SGHVS and CDR2 is FQNEAQ in the germline V gene. The CDR3 DNA reads as TGTGCCATCGGGAGGAGGGGCAGGATAGGGGACACCGGGGAGCTGTTTTTT. Protein sequence: CAIGRRGRIGDTGELFF.

In DNA, the CDR3 is TGTGCCAGCAGCTCCGGGACAGGTGCACCTGAAGCTTTCTTT. Residues: CASSSGTGAPEAFF. The chain is built from TRBV11-2 and TRBJ1-1; 8 bases line up with TRBD1. This CDR3 contains 14 residues. The germline CDR1 and CDR2 sequences are SGHAT and FQNNGV. Trimming took 4 bases from V and 6 from J; bases not matched to a gene: 7.